This T cell receptor (beta chain) was documented in a study of T-cell memory formation after mild COVID-19 (dated by TCRdb to the early 2020s). Some background on the complete study: Most TCR sequence clusters were specific to one of the two donors. T-cell clones expanding and contracting after mild COVID-19 in two donors were tracked by longitudinal TCRalpha and TCRbeta repertoire sequencing. The cohort was made up of two young adult volunteers, one female and one male, who were previously healthy.

As regards this clonotype: What antigen it recognizes has not been identified. Base-call qualities are not available, and no considerably larger clone is one nucleotide away.

The germline V end is reduced by 4 bases and the J end by 0 bases; junction bases left unmatched: 3. The CDR3 sequence holds 15 residues, the cysteine and phenylalanine included. The entry retains the CDR3 DNA only, 45 bases that are in frame from base 1. The germline V gene (reference sequence) sets CDR1 to MNHNY and CDR2 to SVGAGI. PBMCs were isolated by Ficoll-Paque density gradient centrifugation. TCRdb shows the sequencer as Illumina NovaSeq 6000. TCRalpha and TCRbeta cDNA libraries were built by 5'RACE with constant-segment primers, adding sample barcodes and unique molecular identifiers. RNA was extracted from every sample with Trizol reagent. Library amplification was performed in two PCR steps, and a second sample barcode and Illumina TruSeq adapters were introduced in the second step. Sequencing of libraries was performed on an Illumina NovaSeq with 2 x 150 bp paired-end reads. The authors' analysis ran thus. Reads were demultiplexed and collapsed into UMI-guided consensus sequences with migec v1.2.7. Using mixcr v2.1.11, UMI consensuses were aligned to TRA and TRB V and J templates and then assembled into clonotypes. A clonotype was counted as expanded or contracted only when both edgeR and NoisET called the clonotype significant, with the noise models trained on biological replicates. For edgeR calls, the thresholds were a false discovery rate-adjusted p below 0.01 and a log2 fold-change of 1. As an exploratory analysis of dynamics, PCA with hierarchical clustering was applied to max-normalized trajectories of the 1000 most abundant clonotypes. Separately sequenced CD4+ and CD8+ repertoires were used to assign the CD4 or CD8 phenotype of responding clones. TCRdb took the public reads, trimmed them with fastp at Q25, ran MiXCR for clone calling and kept in-frame beta chains. Records with the same CDR3 protein are collapsed into one entry carrying the most frequent genes and DNA. It is TCRdb's table, rather than the study itself, that gives the V and J calls and clone size. This sample gives about 210,000 distinct CDR3 sequences in total; 8% to 11% of them show up just once. The ten largest clones capture 3% to 3.5% of the sample.

What the work shows at the level of the full study, not this receptor alone: Whether the second-wave clones peaking on day 37 were SARS-CoV-2 specific was not confirmed. Only a couple of mild cases were covered in the study, and larger cohorts including severe cases with pre-infection samples were considered necessary. Clones that contracted from day 15 to 85 showed balanced CD4/CD8 phenotypes, whereas a second wave of clones that expanded from day 15 to 37 leaned towards CD4+. Some responding clones were found in pre-infection memory, which suggests that pre-existing cross-reactive memory T cells took part in the SARS-CoV-2 response. Contracting CD4+ clones were found mainly in CM and EM memory subsets, while CD8+ clones were enriched in EMRA.

This TCR derives from a man aged 18 to 29 who had mild COVID-19 (a few samples of this study predate the infection). The sample titles of this study are shuffled in the database, so cell type and time point are left out; the donor was told from shared clones. The rearrangement combines TRBV6-6 with TRBJ2-1; 7 central nucleotides agree with TRBD2. The source material was PBMCs or a T cell subset sorted from them (not recorded which). The nucleotide sequence reads TGTGCCAGCAGTTCAGCGGGGAGCTCCTACAATGAGCAGTTCTTC. The translation is CASSSAGSSYNEQFF.